The 21 T cell receptor beta chains presented below share a single source sample, sequenced in a study of cytomegalovirus exposure and HLA in healthy donors (dated by TCRdb to 2017 to 2019). Receptors were amplified or captured by the immunoSEQ multiplex PCR assay. The multiplex PCR relied on a mix of 60 forward primers for TCR Vbeta segments and 13 reverse primers for TCR Jbeta segments. Sourced from immuneACCESS, this table was stored by TCRdb with only in-frame sequences that have V and J called. A share of the clones is absent; for the studies checked, an unresolved V gene accounts for under half, and the remainder has no known explanation. The sample table records around 99,000 clones; more than 65% of these occur just once. The ten biggest clones cover under 5% of the sample. Sequenced material: PBMCs. The receptors originated from a male donor in good health and CMV-seronegative.

In this sample, this clone turned up once. The rearrangement links TRBV6-5 to TRBJ2-5; D gene ambiguous. This CDR3 has 13 residues. Germline assignment: CDR1 MNHEY and CDR2 SVGAGI. Trimming pared 2 bases from V and 5 bases from J, leaving 9 bases between. The CDR3 DNA follows: TGTGCCAGCAGTTACAATTTCGGGGAGACCCAGTACTTC. Translation: CASSYNFGETQYF.

Comments on this clone: Additional DNA sequences in this sample encode the identical CDR3. The V and J genes are TRBV5-1 and TRBJ2-5; 7 positions agree with TRBD1. The DNA end is more similar to TRBJ2-7, so the J call may be wrong. This CDR3 comprises 14 residues. The germline V gene has CDR1 SGHRS and CDR2 YFSETQ. The CDR3 region has the DNA TGCGCCAGCAGCTTGGCAGGGGGCTCCTACGAGCAGTACTTC. It specifies CASSLAGGSYEQYF.

This clone was picked up a small number of times. The rearrangement links TRBV2 to TRBJ1-2; D is possibly TRBD1 (6 bases). The CDR3 has 11 amino acids. Germline CDR1 is SNHLY and CDR2 is FYNNEI. The CDR3 DNA reads TGTGCAGAATCCAGGGGCTATGGCTACACCTTC. Its protein product is CAESRGYGYTF.

This clone came up a few times. The CDR3 loop reads CASSPDRRYLYTEAFF. The CDR3 coding sequence is TGTGCCAGCTCACCCGACAGGCGGTATCTTTACACTGAAGCTTTCTTT. The chain has TRBV18 and TRBJ1-1, with TRBD1 as a possible D gene (6 bases). The CDR3 covers 16 residues. CDR1 is KGHSH, CDR2 LQKENI, per germline. V was cut by 3 bases and J by 3 bases, with 17 bases left in between.

The chain joins TRBV6-6 to TRBJ2-3, with 9 bases lining up with TRBD2. After removal of 6 bases from V and 4 bases from J, the junction contained 11 bases not matched to a gene. Germline V CDR1 and CDR2: MNHNY, SVGAGI (reference sequence). The CDR3 totals 16 residues. This CDR3 reads CASRPGVAGVSDTQYF. CDR3 DNA sequence: TGTGCCAGCAGGCCCGGAGTAGCGGGAGTTTCAGATACGCAGTATTTT.

This clone was counted a few times. This chain uses TRBV7-2 with TRBJ2-5; 9 bases fit TRBD1. This CDR3 comprises 16 residues. V shed 1 base and J 4 bases; nucleotides not matched to a gene: 7. Germline assignment: CDR1 SGHTA and CDR2 FQGNSA. CDR3 residues: CASSLGDRALGETQYF. For the CDR3, the DNA is TGTGCCAGCAGCTTAGGGGACAGGGCCCTCGGAGAGACCCAGTACTTC.

The chain combines TRBV4-1 with TRBJ1-5, with a weak D call TRBD1 (6 bases). The CDR3 is 13 amino acids. Germline CDR1 and CDR2: MGHRA and YSYEKL. V lost 5 bases and J 6 bases, leaving 11 bases between the germline ends. CDR3 coding DNA: TGCGCCAGCAGCTTATCAGGGGCTCAGCCCCAGCATTTT. Its protein is CASSLSGAQPQHF.

This sequence joins TRBV7-2 and TRBJ1-2, with D possibly being TRBD1 (6 bases). Germline V gene lookup returns CDR1 SGHTA and CDR2 FQGNSA. V was cut by 1 base and J by 6 bases, with 18 bases left in between. This CDR3 has 16 residues. For the CDR3, the DNA is TGTGCCAGCAGCTTAGATCAGGGTGCGGGGGCTAATGGCTACACCTTC. This codes for CASSLDQGAGANGYTF.

The chain uses TRBV6-4 and TRBJ2-3; TRBD2 matches 7 bases. CDR1 is MRHNA and CDR2 is SNTAGT in the germline V gene. The CDR3 sequence is 18 residues long. J was trimmed by 1 base and V by 0 bases; bases with no gene match: 10. In DNA, the CDR3 is TGTGCCAGCAGTGACTCTTTGGCGGGAGTTCGTGGCACAGATACGCAGTATTTT. Its translation: CASSDSLAGVRGTDTQYF.

This chain joins TRBV2 and TRBJ1-2; the D gene is possibly TRBD1 (5 bases). V was pared by 4 bases and J by 6 bases, with 9 bases between. The germline gives CDR1 SNHLY, CDR2 FYNNEI. The CDR3 has 12 residues. CDR3 sequence reads: CASSVRGDGYTF. CDR3 bases: TGTGCCAGCAGTGTCCGGGGGGATGGCTACACCTTC.

The chain is built from TRBV27 and TRBJ1-5; a possible D gene is TRBD1 (5 bases). The CDR3 is 14 residues long. CDR1 MNHEY and CDR2 SMNVEV come from the germline V gene (reference sequence). V lost 6 bases to trimming and J lost 6 bases, with 15 bases between them. This CDR3 reads CASRSAGSVQPQHF. The CDR3 DNA is TGTGCCAGCAGGAGTGCAGGGTCGGTTCAGCCCCAGCATTTT.

The genes are TRBV28 and TRBJ2-7; D is perhaps TRBD1 (6 bases). Trimming took 7 bases from V and 0 from J, leaving 16 bases between them. CDR3 size: 15 residues. The germline V gene encodes CDR1 MDHEN and CDR2 SYDVKM. CDR3 sequence (DNA): TGTGCCAGCACCCCTCCCGGGACACTCTCCTACGAGCAGTACTTC. Amino acid sequence: CASTPPGTLSYEQYF.

This clone was counted a single time. J is TRBJ2-7 and V is TRBV15, with D hard to call. The CDR3 has 16 residues. Germline V gene data show CDR1 as LNHNV and CDR2 as YYDKDF (reference sequence). V gave up 0 bases and J gave up 0 bases, with 12 bases separating them. This CDR3 is CATSRDPDSASYEQYF. CDR3 sequence (DNA): TGTGCCACCAGCAGAGATCCAGATTCCGCCTCCTACGAGCAGTACTTC. The full variable domain, its missing parts supplied by reference TRBV15 and TRBJ2-7, is DAMVIQNPRYQVTQFGKPVTLSCSQTLNHNVMYWYQQKSSQAPKLLFHYYDKDFNNEADTPDNFQSRRPNTSFCFLDIRSPGLGDTAMYLCATSRDPDSASYEQYFGPGTRLTVT.

The rearrangement uses TRBV6-5 and TRBJ1-1, with TRBD1 matching over 10 bases. CDR3 length: 16 residues. The J segment lost 0 bases and the V segment lost 4 bases, leaving 5 bases of the junction unmatched. The V gene's germline CDR1 is MNHEY and CDR2 SVGAGI. The chain's CDR3 is CASSSPGQGLNTEAFF. In DNA, the CDR3 is TGTGCCAGCAGTTCCCCGGGACAGGGGTTGAACACTGAAGCTTTCTTT.

The chain carries TRBV6-6 and TRBJ2-5; 11 positions match TRBD2. Germline CDR1 reads MNHNY; CDR2 reads SVGAGI (reference sequence). V was pared by 6 bases and J by 2 bases, with 5 bases of the junction left unmatched. This CDR3 has 15 amino acids. The CDR3 is CASSDRLAGQETQYF. The CDR3 DNA follows: TGTGCCAGCAGCGATAGACTAGCGGGACAAGAGACCCAGTACTTC.

The chain employs TRBV7-9 and TRBJ2-1, with TRBD2 matching 10 bases. The CDR3 is 16 residues long. The germline CDR1 and CDR2 sequences are SEHNR and FQNEAQ (reference sequence). V trimming: 1 base; J trimming: 9 bases; junction bases outside the gene matches: 9. DNA for the CDR3: TGTGCCAGCAGCTTAGGTAGCGGGAGGCCGGGGGGTGAGCAGTTCTTC. It is translated as CASSLGSGRPGGEQFF.

The V call is TRBV29-1, the J call TRBJ1-1; D gene uncertain. This CDR3 has 13 amino acids. The germline V gene encodes CDR1 SQVTM and CDR2 ANQGSEA. Trimming left V 8 bases short and J 0 bases short, with 13 bases between. CDR3 nucleotide sequence: TGCAGCACGACCAGGATGATGAACACTGAAGCTTTCTTT. It encodes CSTTRMMNTEAFF.

This chain links TRBV7-3 with TRBJ2-1; TRBD1 aligns across 9 bases. Germline trimming cut 5 bases from V and 3 bases from J; bases unmatched to any gene: 5. This CDR3 contains 15 residues. The germline gives CDR1 SGHTA, CDR2 FQGTGA. This CDR3 reads CASSRGQGFYNEQFF. The DNA of the CDR3 is TGTGCCAGCAGCCGAGGACAGGGGTTCTACAATGAGCAGTTCTTC.

The J gene is TRBJ2-2, the V gene TRBV6-6; 8 bases align to TRBD2. V trimming: 4 bases; J trimming: 3 bases; junction bases outside the gene matches: 4. CDR3 length: 15 residues. Germline V lookup: CDR1 MNHNY, CDR2 SVGAGI (reference sequence). The CDR3 sequence: CASSWREVDTGELFF. CDR3 nucleotide sequence: TGTGCCAGCAGTTGGCGGGAGGTAGACACCGGGGAGCTGTTTTTT.

V and J are TRBV28 and TRBJ1-1; tentative D call: TRBD1 (5 bases). CDR3 length: 18 residues. CDR1 and CDR2 from the germline V gene are MDHEN and SYDVKM. Trimming removed 6 bases at V and 0 bases at J, with 23 bases between. The CDR3 protein is CASRPRTSFTFVNTEAFF. Written as DNA, the CDR3 is TGTGCCAGCAGACCCCGGACATCCTTCACTTTTGTGAACACTGAAGCTTTCTTT.

The V gene is TRBV21-1, the J gene TRBJ1-5; TRBD1 is taken as the D call from the table, unchecked against the DNA. TRBV21-1 is a pseudogene locus. CDR3 size: 15 residues. CDR3: CASGPGTKSDQPQHF. The CDR3 coding sequence is TGTGCCAGCGGTCCTGGGACAAAGAGTGATCAGCCCCAGCATTTT.